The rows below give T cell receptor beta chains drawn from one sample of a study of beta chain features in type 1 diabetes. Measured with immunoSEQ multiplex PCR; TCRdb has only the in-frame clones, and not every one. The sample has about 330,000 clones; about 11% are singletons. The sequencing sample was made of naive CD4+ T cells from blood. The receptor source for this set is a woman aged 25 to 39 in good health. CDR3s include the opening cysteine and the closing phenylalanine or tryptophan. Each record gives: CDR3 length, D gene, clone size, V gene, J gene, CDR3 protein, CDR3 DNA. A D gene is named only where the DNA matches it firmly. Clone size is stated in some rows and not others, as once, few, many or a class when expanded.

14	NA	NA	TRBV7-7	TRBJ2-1	CASSRVNTVNEQFF	TGTGCTAGCAGCCGTGTGAACACAGTTAATGAGCAGTTCTTC
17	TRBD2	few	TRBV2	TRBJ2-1	CASSGPGLADSYNEQFF	TGTGCCAGCAGCGGACCAGGACTAGCGGACTCCTACAATGAGCAGTTCTTC
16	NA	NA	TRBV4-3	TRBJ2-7	CASSQGLAQGFYEQYF	TGCGCCAGCAGCCAAGGACTTGCTCAGGGGTTCTACGAGCAGTACTTC
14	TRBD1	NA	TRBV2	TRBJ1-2	CASNPDRGYDGYTF	TGTGCCAGCAACCCTGACAGGGGGTATGATGGCTACACCTTC
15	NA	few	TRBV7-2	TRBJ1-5	CASSLAAGLDQPQHF	TGTGCCAGCAGCTTAGCGGCGGGGCTCGATCAGCCCCAGCATTTT
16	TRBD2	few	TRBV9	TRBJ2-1	CASSVTRTRRDNEQFF	TGTGCCAGCAGCGTAACCCGGACTAGAAGGGACAATGAGCAGTTCTTC
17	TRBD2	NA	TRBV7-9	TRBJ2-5	CASSFSLAGGSGETQYF	TGTGCCAGCAGCTTCTCTCTAGCGGGAGGGTCAGGAGAGACCCAGTACTTC
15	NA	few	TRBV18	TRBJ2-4	CASSQNEGERDIQYF	TGTGCCAGCTCACAGAATGAGGGGGAGAGGGACATTCAGTACTTC
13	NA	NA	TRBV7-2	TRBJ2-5	CASSSGWQETQYF	TGTGCCAGCAGCTCTGGCTGGCAAGAGACCCAGTACTTC
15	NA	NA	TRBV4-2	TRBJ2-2	CASSQGPGTTGELFF	TGTGCCAGCAGCCAAGGTCCAGGAACCACCGGGGAGCTGTTTTTT
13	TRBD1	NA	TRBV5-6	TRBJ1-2	CASSRPGQNGYTF	TGTGCCAGCAGCCGGCCGGGACAGAATGGCTACACCTTC
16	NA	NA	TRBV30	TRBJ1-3	CAWSAHRQNSGNTIYF	TGTGCCTGGAGTGCCCACAGGCAAAACTCTGGAAACACCATATATTTT
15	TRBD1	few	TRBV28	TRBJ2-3	CASSPRDRARDTQYF	TGTGCCAGCAGTCCCCGGGACAGGGCTAGAGATACGCAGTATTTT
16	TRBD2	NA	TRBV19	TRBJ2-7	CASSSGTSGRPYEQYF	TGTGCCAGTAGTTCGGGGACTAGCGGGAGACCCTACGAGCAGTACTTC
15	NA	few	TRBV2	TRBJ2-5	CASTQTRGGFETQYF	TGTGCCAGCACCCAAACCCGCGGGGGCTTCGAGACCCAGTACTTC
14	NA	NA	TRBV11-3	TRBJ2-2	CASSERRNTGELFF	TGTGCCAGCAGCGAGCGGAGGAACACCGGGGAGCTGTTTTTT
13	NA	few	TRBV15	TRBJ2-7	CATSSRAGNEQYF	TGTGCCACCAGCTCTAGGGCGGGAAACGAGCAGTACTTC
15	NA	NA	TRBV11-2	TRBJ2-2	CASRYREIGTGELFF	TGTGCCAGCAGATACCGGGAGATCGGAACCGGGGAGCTGTTTTTT
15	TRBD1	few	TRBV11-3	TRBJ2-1	CASSSTSRGGREQFF	TGTGCCAGCAGCTCGACCTCCCGAGGGGGCAGGGAGCAGTTCTTC
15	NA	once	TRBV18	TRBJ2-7	CASSPRAGDTYEQYF	TGTGCCAGCTCACCACGGGCAGGGGATACCTACGAGCAGTACTTC
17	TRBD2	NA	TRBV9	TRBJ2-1	CASSPGLAGGFGLEQFF	TGTGCCAGCAGCCCCGGACTAGCGGGTGGCTTTGGGTTAGAGCAGTTCTTC
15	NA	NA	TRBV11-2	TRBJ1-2	CASSHPRSSNYGYTF	TGTGCCAGCAGCCACCCTAGGAGCTCTAACTATGGCTACACCTTC
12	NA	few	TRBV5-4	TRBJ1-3	CASSIPGNTIYF	TGTGCCAGCAGCATTCCGGGAAACACCATATATTTT
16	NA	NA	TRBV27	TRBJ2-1	CASSPSSGPLYNEQFF	TGTGCCAGCAGTCCTTCCAGTGGGCCTCTCTACAATGAGCAGTTCTTC